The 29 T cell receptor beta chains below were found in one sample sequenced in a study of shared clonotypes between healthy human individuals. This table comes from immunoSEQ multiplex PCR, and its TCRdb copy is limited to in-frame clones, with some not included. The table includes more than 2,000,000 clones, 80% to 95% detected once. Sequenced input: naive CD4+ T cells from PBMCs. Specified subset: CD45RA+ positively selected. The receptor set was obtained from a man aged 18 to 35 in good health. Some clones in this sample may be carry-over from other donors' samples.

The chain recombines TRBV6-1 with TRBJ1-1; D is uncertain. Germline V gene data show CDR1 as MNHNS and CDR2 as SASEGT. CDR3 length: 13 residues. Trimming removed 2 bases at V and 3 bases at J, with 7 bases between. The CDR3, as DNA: TGTGCCAGCAGTGAACAGGTAGACACTGAAGCTTTCTTT. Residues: CASSEQVDTEAFF.

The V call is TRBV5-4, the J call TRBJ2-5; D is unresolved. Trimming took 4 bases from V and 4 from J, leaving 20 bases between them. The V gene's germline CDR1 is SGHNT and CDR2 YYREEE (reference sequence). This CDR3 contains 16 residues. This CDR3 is CASSRGRAVVVETQYF. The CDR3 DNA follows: TGTGCCAGCAGCCGCGGACGCGCCGTAGTAGTAGAGACCCAGTACTTC.

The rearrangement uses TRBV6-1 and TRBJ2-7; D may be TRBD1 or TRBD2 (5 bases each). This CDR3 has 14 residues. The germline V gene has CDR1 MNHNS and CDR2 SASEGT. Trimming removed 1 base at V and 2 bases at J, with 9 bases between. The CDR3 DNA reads TGTGCCAGCAGTGAAGGGGGGAACGCCTACGAGCAGTACTTC. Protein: CASSEGGNAYEQYF.

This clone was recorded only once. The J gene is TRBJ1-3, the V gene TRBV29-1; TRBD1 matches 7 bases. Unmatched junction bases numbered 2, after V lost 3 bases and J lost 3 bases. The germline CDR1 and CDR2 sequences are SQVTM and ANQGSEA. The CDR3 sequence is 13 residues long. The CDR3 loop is CSVEPGGGNTIYF. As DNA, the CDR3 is TGCAGCGTTGAGCCAGGGGGTGGAAACACCATATATTTT.

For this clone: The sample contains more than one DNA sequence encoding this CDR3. CDR3 coding DNA: TGTGCCTGGCGAGCTACCTACGAGCAGTACTTC. This codes for CAWRATYEQYF. The chain is built from TRBV30 and TRBJ2-7; D is undetermined. CDR1 is GTSNPN, CDR2 SVGIG, per germline (reference sequence). CDR3 length equals 11 residues. The V gene lost 5 bases and the J gene lost 2 bases, with 7 bases spanning the gap.

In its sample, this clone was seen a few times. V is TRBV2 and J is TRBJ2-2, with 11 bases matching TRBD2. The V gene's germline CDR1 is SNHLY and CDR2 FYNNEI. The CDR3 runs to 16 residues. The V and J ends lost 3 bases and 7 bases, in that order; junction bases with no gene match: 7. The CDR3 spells CASSDGLAGGIGELFF. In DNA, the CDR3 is TGTGCCAGCAGTGACGGCCTAGCGGGAGGAATCGGGGAGCTGTTTTTT.

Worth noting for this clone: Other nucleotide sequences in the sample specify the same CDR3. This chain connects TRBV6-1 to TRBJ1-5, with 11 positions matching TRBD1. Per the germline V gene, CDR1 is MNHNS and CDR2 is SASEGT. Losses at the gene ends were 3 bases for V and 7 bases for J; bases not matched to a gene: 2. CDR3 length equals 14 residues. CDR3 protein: CASSEGQGDQPQHF. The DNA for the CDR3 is TGTGCCAGCAGTGAGGGACAGGGGGACCAGCCCCAGCATTTT.

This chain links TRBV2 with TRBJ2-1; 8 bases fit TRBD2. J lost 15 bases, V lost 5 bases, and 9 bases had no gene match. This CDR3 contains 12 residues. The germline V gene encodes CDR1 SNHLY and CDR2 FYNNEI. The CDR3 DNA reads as TGTGCCAGCAGTTCTGAGCGGGAGAGGCGGTTCTTC. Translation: CASSSERERRFF.

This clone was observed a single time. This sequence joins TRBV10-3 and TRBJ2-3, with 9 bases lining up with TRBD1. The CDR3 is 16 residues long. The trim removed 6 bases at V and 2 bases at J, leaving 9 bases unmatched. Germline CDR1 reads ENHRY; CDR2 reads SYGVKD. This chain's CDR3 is CAISERTGVHTDTQYF. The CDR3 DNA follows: TGTGCCATCAGCGAAAGGACAGGGGTACACACAGATACGCAGTATTTT.

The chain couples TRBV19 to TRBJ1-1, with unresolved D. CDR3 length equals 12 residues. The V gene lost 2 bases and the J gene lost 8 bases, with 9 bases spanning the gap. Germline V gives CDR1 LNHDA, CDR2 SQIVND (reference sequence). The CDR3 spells CASSISRREAFF. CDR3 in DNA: TGTGCCAGTAGTATAAGTAGGAGGGAAGCTTTCTTT.

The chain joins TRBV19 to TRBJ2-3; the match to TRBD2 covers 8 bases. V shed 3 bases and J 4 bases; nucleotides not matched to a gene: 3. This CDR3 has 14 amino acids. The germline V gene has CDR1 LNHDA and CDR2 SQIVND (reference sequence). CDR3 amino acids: CASSIPGGADTQYF. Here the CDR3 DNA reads TGTGCCAGTAGTATTCCGGGAGGGGCAGATACGCAGTATTTT.

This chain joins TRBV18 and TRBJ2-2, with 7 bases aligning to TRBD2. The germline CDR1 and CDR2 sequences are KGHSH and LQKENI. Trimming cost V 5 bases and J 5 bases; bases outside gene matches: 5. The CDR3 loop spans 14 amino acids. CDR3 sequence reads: CASSGTSATGELFF. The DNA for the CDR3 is TGTGCCAGCTCAGGCACTAGCGCGACCGGGGAGCTGTTTTTT.

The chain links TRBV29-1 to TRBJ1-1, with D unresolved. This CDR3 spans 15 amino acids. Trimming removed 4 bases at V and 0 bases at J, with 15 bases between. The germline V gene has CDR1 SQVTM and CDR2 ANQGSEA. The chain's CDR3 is CSVGTRGWVNTEAFF. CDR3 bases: TGCAGCGTTGGAACCCGAGGGTGGGTGAACACTGAAGCTTTCTTT.

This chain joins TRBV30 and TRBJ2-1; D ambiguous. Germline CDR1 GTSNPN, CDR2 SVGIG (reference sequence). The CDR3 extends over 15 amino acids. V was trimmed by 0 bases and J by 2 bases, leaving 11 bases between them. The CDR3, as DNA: TGTGCCTGGAGTGTATTCAGGCAAGCCTACAATGAGCAGTTCTTC. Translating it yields CAWSVFRQAYNEQFF. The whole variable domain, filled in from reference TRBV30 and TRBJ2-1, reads SQTIHQWPATLVQPVGSPLSLECTVEGTSNPNLYWYRQAAGRGLQLLFYSVGIGQISSEVPQNLSASRPQDRQFILSSKKLLLSDSGFYLCAWSVFRQAYNEQFFGPGTRLTVL.

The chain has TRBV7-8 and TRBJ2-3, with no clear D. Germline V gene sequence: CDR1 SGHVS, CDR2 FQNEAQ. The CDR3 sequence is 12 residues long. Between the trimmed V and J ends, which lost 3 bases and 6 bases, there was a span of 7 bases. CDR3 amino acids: CASSLMVDTQYF. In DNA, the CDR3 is TGTGCCAGCAGCTTGATGGTGGATACGCAGTATTTT.

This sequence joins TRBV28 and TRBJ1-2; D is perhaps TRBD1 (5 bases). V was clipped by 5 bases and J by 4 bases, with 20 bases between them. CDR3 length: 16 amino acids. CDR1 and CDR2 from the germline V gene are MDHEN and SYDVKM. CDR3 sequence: CASSLEGKRLSYGYTF. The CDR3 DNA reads TGTGCCAGCAGTCTTGAGGGGAAACGCCTTTCCTATGGCTACACCTTC.

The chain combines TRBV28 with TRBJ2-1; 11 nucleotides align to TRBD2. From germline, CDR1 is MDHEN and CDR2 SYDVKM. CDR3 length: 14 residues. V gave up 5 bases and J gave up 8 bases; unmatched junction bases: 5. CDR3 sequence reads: CASSLAGGGDEQFF. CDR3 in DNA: TGTGCCAGCAGTCTAGCGGGAGGAGGTGATGAGCAGTTCTTC.

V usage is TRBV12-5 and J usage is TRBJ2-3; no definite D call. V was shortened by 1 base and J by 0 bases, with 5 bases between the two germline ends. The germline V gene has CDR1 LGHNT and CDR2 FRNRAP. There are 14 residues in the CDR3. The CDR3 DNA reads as TGTGCTAGTGGTTTGGCGGCTAGCACAGATACGCAGTATTTT. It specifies CASGLAASTDTQYF.

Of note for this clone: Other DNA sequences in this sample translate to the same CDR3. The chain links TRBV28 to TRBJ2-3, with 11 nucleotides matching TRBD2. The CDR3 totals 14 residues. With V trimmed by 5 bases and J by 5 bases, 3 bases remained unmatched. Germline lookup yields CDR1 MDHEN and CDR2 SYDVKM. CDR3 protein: CASSPGLAGDTQYF. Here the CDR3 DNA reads TGTGCCAGCAGTCCTGGACTAGCGGGAGATACGCAGTATTTT.

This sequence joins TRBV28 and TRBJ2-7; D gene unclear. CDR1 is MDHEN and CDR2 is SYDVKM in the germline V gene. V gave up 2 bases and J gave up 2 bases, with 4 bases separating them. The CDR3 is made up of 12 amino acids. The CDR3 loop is CASSLIAYEQYF. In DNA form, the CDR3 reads TGTGCCAGCAGTTTAATCGCCTACGAGCAGTACTTC.

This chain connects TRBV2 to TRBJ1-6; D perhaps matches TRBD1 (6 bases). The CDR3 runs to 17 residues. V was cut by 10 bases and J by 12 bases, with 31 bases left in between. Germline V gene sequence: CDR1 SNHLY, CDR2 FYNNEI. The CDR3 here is CANGPAGGAWIRGPLHF. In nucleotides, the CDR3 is TGTGCCAACGGGCCCGCGGGGGGGGCGTGGATTCGGGGACCCCTCCACTTT.

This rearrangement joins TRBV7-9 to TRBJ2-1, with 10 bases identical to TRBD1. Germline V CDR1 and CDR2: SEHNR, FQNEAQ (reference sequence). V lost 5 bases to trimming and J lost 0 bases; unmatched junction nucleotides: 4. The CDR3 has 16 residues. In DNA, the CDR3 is TGTGCCAGCAGCGGACGGACAGGGGGCTCCTACAATGAGCAGTTCTTC. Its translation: CASSGRTGGSYNEQFF.

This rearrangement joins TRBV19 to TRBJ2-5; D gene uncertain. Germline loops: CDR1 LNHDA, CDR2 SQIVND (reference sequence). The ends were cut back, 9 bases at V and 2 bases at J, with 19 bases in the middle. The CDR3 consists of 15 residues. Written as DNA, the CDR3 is TGTGCCAGCTCCGGGCCCCGAGGTCTACAAGAGACCCAGTACTTC. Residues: CASSGPRGLQETQYF.

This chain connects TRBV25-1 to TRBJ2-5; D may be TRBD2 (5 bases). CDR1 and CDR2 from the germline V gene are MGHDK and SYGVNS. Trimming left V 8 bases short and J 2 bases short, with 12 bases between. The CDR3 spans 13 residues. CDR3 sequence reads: CASRPSGQETQYF. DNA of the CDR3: TGTGCCAGCCGCCCATCGGGGCAAGAGACCCAGTACTTC.

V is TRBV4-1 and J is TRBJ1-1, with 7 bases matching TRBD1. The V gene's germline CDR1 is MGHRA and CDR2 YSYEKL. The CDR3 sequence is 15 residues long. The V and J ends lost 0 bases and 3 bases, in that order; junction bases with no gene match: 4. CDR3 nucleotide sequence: TGCGCCAGCAGCCAAGAGACAGGGTGGGACACTGAAGCTTTCTTT. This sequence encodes CASSQETGWDTEAFF.

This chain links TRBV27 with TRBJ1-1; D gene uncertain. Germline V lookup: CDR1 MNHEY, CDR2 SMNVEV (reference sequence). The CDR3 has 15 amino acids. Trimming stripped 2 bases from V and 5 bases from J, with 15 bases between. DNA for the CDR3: TGTGCCAGCAGTTTAAGACCTGGGCCGCGGACTGAAGCTTTCTTT. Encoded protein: CASSLRPGPRTEAFF.

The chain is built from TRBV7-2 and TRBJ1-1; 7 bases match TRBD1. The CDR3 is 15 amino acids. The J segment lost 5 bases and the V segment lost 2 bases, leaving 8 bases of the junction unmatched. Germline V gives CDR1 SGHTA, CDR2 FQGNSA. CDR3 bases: TGTGCCAGCAGCTTATTAGGGGGCGGGAATACTGAAGCTTTCTTT. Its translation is CASSLLGGGNTEAFF. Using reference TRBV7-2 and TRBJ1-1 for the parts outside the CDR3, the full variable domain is GAGVSQSPSNKVTEKGKDVELRCDPISGHTALYWYRQSLGQGLEFLIYFQGNSAPDKSGLPSDRFSAERTGGSVSTLTIQRTQQEDSAVYLCASSLLGGGNTEAFFGQGTRLTVV.

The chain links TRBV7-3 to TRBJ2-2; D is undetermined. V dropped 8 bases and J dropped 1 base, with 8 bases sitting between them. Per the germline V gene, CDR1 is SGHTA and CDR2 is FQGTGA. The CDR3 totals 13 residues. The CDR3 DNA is TGTGCCAGCGGAGCGAAGAACACCGGGGAGCTGTTTTTT. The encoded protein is CASGAKNTGELFF.

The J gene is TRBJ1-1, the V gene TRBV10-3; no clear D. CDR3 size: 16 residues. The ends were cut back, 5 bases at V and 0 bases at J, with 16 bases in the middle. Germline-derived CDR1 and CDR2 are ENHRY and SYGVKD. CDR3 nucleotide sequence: TGTGCCATCAGTCCTCAGGATCGGAACATGAACACTGAAGCTTTCTTT. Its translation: CAISPQDRNMNTEAFF.